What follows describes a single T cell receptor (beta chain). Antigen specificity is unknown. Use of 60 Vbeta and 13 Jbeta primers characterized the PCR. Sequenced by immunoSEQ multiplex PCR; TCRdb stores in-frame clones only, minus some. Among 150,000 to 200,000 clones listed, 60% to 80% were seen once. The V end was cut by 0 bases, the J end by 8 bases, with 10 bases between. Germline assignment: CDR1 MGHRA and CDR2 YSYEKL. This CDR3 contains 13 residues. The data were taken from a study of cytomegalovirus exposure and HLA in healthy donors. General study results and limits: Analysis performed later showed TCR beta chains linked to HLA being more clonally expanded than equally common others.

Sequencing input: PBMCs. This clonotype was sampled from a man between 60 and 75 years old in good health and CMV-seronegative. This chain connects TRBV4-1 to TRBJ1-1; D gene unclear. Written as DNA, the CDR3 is TGCGCCAGCAGCCAAGAGAGGGTCTCCGAAGCTTTCTTT. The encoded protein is CASSQERVSEAFF.